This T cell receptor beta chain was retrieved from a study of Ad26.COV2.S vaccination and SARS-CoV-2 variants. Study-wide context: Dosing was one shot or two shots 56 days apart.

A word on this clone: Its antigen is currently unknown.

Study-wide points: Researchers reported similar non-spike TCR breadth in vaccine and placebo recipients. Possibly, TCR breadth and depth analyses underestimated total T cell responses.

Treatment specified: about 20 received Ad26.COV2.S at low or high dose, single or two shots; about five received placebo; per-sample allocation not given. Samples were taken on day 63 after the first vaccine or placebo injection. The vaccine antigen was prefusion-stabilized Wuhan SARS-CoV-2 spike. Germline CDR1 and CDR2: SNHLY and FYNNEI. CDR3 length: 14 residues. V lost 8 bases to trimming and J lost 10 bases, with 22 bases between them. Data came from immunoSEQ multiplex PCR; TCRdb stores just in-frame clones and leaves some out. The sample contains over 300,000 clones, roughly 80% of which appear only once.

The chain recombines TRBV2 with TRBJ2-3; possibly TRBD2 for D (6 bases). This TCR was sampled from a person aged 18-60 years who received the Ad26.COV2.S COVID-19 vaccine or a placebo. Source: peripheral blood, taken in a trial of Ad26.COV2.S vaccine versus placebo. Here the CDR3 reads CASRVGGGNGAQYF. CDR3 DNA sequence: TGTGCCAGCCGTGTCGGGGGAGGTAATGGGGCGCAGTATTTT.